A selection of T cell receptor beta chains follows, all from one sample in a study of blood T cell repertoires in COVID-19. Method: immunoSEQ multiplex PCR; TCRdb's copy keeps in-frame clones and lacks some. The table lists 100,000 to 150,000 clones, roughly 88% of them singletons. Material for sequencing was peripheral blood. These receptors all come from a middle-aged man with acute or convalescent COVID-19. Both conserved end residues are part of each CDR3. A D gene is named only where the DNA matches it firmly. Clone size, where shown, is once, few, many, or a class for clones that have expanded.

J gene	clone size	V gene	D gene	CDR3 protein	CDR3 DNA
TRBJ1-4	once	TRBV29-1	-	CSVTFWTDATNEKLFF	TGCAGCGTCACATTCTGGACAGACGCAACTAATGAAAAACTGTTTTTT
TRBJ1-3	-	TRBV5-5	TRBD1	CASSPPGSGGVGNTIYF	TGTGCCAGCAGCCCCCCTGGGTCAGGGGGCGTCGGAAACACCATATATTTT
TRBJ1-2	-	TRBV4-2	-	CASSQASGDYGYTF	TGTGCCAGCAGCCAAGCGTCTGGAGACTATGGCTACACCTTC
TRBJ1-1	-	TRBV6-6	-	CASSYSPGVSEAFF	TGTGCCAGCAGTTACTCGCCAGGCGTTAGTGAAGCTTTCTTT
TRBJ1-1	-	TRBV5-1	-	CASSLEGVLPVRTEAFF	TGCGCCAGCAGCTTGGAAGGGGTACTCCCTGTGAGGACTGAAGCTTTCTTT
TRBJ2-7	-	TRBV5-1	-	CASSFAASSYEQYF	TGCGCCAGCAGCTTTGCGGCCAGCTCCTACGAGCAGTACTTC
TRBJ2-3	once	TRBV6-6	-	CASRGWGGATDTQYF	TGTGCCAGCAGGGGATGGGGGGGCGCGACAGATACGCAGTATTTT
TRBJ1-1	-	TRBV5-1	TRBD1	CASQDRPNTEAFF	TGCGCCAGTCAGGACAGGCCGAACACTGAAGCTTTCTTT
TRBJ1-2	-	TRBV4-1	TRBD1	CASSLTLGTGDGYTF	TGCGCCAGCAGCCTCACTCTAGGGACAGGGGACGGCTACACCTTC
TRBJ1-4	-	TRBV27	TRBD1	CASTGLGGGQLNEKLFF	TGTGCCAGCACCGGTCTCGGGGGGGGACAGCTTAATGAAAAACTGTTTTTT
TRBJ2-7	-	TRBV5-1	TRBD1	CASSLLTGDFYEQYF	TGCGCCAGCAGCTTATTGACAGGGGATTTTTACGAGCAGTACTTC
TRBJ1-2	-	TRBV13	-	CASSLADGILMRYGYTF	TGTGCCAGCAGCTTAGCCGACGGGATCTTGATGAGGTATGGCTACACCTTC
TRBJ2-2	-	TRBV5-1	TRBD1	CASSFSTGGIGELFF	TGCGCCAGCAGCTTTTCCACAGGGGGTATCGGGGAGCTGTTTTTT
TRBJ1-2	-	TRBV3-1/TRBV3-2	-	CASSLGTTNYGYTF	TGTGCCAGCAGTCTAGGGACAACTAACTATGGCTACACCTTC
TRBJ1-1	-	TRBV5-4	TRBD1	CASSRTGGSGEAFF	TGTGCCAGCAGCCGGACAGGGGGAAGCGGTGAAGCTTTCTTT
TRBJ1-1	few	TRBV20-1	-	CSASGRRGITEAFF	TGCAGTGCTAGTGGCAGGCGGGGTATCACTGAAGCTTTCTTT
TRBJ1-6	few	TRBV14	TRBD1	CASSLHRGQINSPLHF	TGTGCCAGCAGCCTACACAGGGGGCAGATTAATTCACCCCTCCACTTT
TRBJ1-1	-	TRBV28	TRBD1	CASSLPGGAGNTEAFF	TGTGCCAGCAGTCTCCCAGGGGGCGCAGGGAACACTGAAGCTTTCTTT
TRBJ1-2	-	TRBV19	TRBD1	CASSIPTPGQLYGYTF	TGTGCCAGTAGTATCCCAACCCCGGGACAGCTCTATGGCTACACCTTC
TRBJ2-2	-	TRBV19	TRBD1	CASSISGQGTGELFF	TGTGCCAGTAGTATCTCGGGACAGGGGACCGGGGAGCTGTTTTTT
TRBJ1-3	-	TRBV28	-	CASSPRNTIYF	TGTGCCAGCAGTCCAAGAAACACCATATATTTT
TRBJ2-5	-	TRBV5-1	-	CASSLGSNQETQYF	TGCGCCAGCAGCTTGGGGAGCAACCAAGAGACCCAGTACTTC
TRBJ1-1	once	TRBV2	-	CASSNTKGRTEAFF	TGTGCCAGCAGCAATACAAAGGGGCGCACTGAAGCTTTCTTT
TRBJ2-5	few	TRBV4-1	TRBD2	CASSQGPAGGPETQYF	TGCGCCAGCAGCCAGGGCCCAGCGGGGGGGCCAGAGACCCAGTACTTC
TRBJ1-3	-	TRBV6-5	-	CASSFTGTGNTIYF	TGTGCCAGCAGTTTCACAGGGACTGGAAACACCATATATTTT
TRBJ1-6	-	TRBV7-2	-	CASTLGGLSSPLHF	TGTGCCAGCACTCTAGGAGGTCTAAGTTCACCCCTCCACTTT
TRBJ1-1	-	TRBV5-1	-	CASSLDTEAFF	TGCGCCAGCAGCCTCGACACTGAAGCTTTCTTT
TRBJ1-1	-	TRBV7-3	-	CASSRLENTEAFF	TGTGCCAGCAGCCGGCTAGAGAACACTGAAGCTTTCTTT
TRBJ2-7	once	TRBV7-2	TRBD1	CASSRTGLNEQYF	TGTGCCAGCAGCCGGACAGGGTTAAACGAGCAGTACTTC
TRBJ1-1	-	TRBV28	TRBD1	CASPPGQGKNTEAFF	TGTGCCAGCCCACCGGGACAGGGGAAGAACACTGAAGCTTTCTTT
TRBJ1-1	-	TRBV28	-	CASSLLGGAFEAFF	TGTGCCAGCAGTTTATTGGGGGGGGCTTTTGAAGCTTTCTTT
TRBJ2-7	-	TRBV18	TRBD1	CASSFAGTGDEQYF	TGTGCCAGCTCATTTGCCGGGACAGGGGACGAGCAGTACTTC
TRBJ1-4	-	TRBV18	TRBD1	CASSPTGGNEKLFF	TGTGCCAGCTCACCAACAGGGGGGAATGAAAAACTGTTTTTT
TRBJ1-2	-	TRBV27	-	CASSPGRPGGYTF	TGTGCCAGCAGTCCAGGGAGGCCTGGTGGCTACACCTTC
TRBJ1-3	once	TRBV9	-	CASSVEGARGNTIYF	TGTGCCAGCAGCGTAGAAGGAGCCCGAGGAAACACCATATATTTT
TRBJ2-3	-	TRBV5-1	-	CASSFSSVSGTDTQYF	TGCGCCAGCAGCTTTAGCTCTGTAAGCGGGACAGATACGCAGTATTTT
TRBJ1-5	-	TRBV6-5	-	CASSPLDSNTQPQHF	TGTGCCAGCAGTCCCCTAGACAGTAACACTCAGCCCCAGCATTTT
TRBJ1-5	-	TRBV19	-	CASSPRPEYSNQPQHF	TGTGCCAGTAGTCCCCGCCCGGAGTATAGCAATCAGCCCCAGCATTTT
TRBJ1-5	-	TRBV7-2	TRBD1	CASSLVVTGGTYSNQPQHF	TGTGCCAGCAGCTTAGTGGTGACAGGGGGGACTTATAGCAATCAGCCCCAGCATTTT
TRBJ1-3	-	TRBV18	-	CASSPPSSSGNTIYF	TGTGCCAGCTCACCACCTTCTAGCTCTGGAAACACCATATATTTT
TRBJ1-1	few	TRBV28	TRBD1	CAIQQGANTEAFF	TGTGCCATCCAACAGGGGGCGAACACTGAAGCTTTCTTT
TRBJ2-5	-	TRBV5-1	TRBD2	CASSLGSSGGEETQYF	TGCGCCAGCAGCTTGGGGAGCAGCGGGGGGGAAGAGACCCAGTACTTC
TRBJ1-1	-	TRBV18	TRBD1	CASSPNNRGAFF	TGTGCCAGCTCACCAAATAACAGGGGAGCTTTCTTT
TRBJ1-4	-	TRBV5-1	-	CASSLGGRGGEKLFF	TGCGCCAGCAGCTTGGGGGGCAGGGGCGGTGAAAAACTGTTTTTT
TRBJ1-1	-	TRBV10-1	-	CASSVATGKGTEAFF	TGCGCCAGCAGTGTAGCTACAGGGAAGGGGACTGAAGCTTTCTTT
TRBJ2-5	-	TRBV20-1	TRBD2	CSAGGGETQYF	TGCAGTGCGGGGGGAGGGGAGACCCAGTACTTC
TRBJ2-5	-	TRBV10-3	-	CAIGAREQETQYF	TGTGCCATAGGAGCGAGAGAACAAGAGACCCAGTACTTC
TRBJ1-5	-	TRBV28	-	CASSSGGAGNQPQHF	TGTGCCAGCAGTTCCGGGGGGGCGGGCAATCAGCCCCAGCATTTT
TRBJ2-2	once	TRBV28	-	CASSYRVSTGELFF	TGTGCCAGCAGTTACCGGGTTAGCACCGGGGAGCTGTTTTTT
TRBJ1-1	-	TRBV5-1	TRBD1	CASSEEDRGNTEAFF	TGCGCCAGCAGCGAGGAGGACAGGGGGAACACTGAAGCTTTCTTT
TRBJ2-7	-	TRBV18	TRBD2	CASSPAGGGEQYF	TGTGCCAGCTCACCGGCGGGGGGTGGCGAGCAGTACTTC
TRBJ1-2	-	TRBV5-1	-	CASSLAGGGLPDYGYTF	TGCGCCAGCAGCTTGGCGGGGGGGGGTCTCCCGGACTATGGCTACACCTTC
TRBJ1-4	-	TRBV18	-	CASSPSLNEKLFF	TGTGCCAGCTCACCCTCTCTCAATGAAAAACTGTTTTTT
TRBJ1-6	few	TRBV6-4	-	CASSDDSSSPLHF	TGTGCCAGCAGTGATGACAGCAGTTCACCCCTCCACTTT
TRBJ1-1	few	TRBV7-3	-	CASSFQLNTEAFF	TGTGCCAGCAGCTTCCAATTGAACACTGAAGCTTTCTTT
TRBJ1-1	-	TRBV5-4	TRBD1	CASSLPGQGATEAFF	TGTGCCAGCAGCTTACCGGGACAGGGGGCGACTGAAGCTTTCTTT
TRBJ1-1	-	TRBV6-5	-	CASSQVGNTEAFF	TGTGCCAGCAGTCAGGTCGGGAACACTGAAGCTTTCTTT